Sequencing of this TCR beta chain was carried out in a study of cytomegalovirus exposure and HLA in healthy donors. Whole-study findings and limits: Associated with HLA alleles at 0.05 false discovery rate in a later analysis were around 15,000 TCR beta sequences. Later examination showed HLA-associated TCR beta chains had greater clonal expansion than equally common others.

Primers: 60 Vbeta forward and 13 Jbeta reverse. Profiling relied on immunoSEQ multiplex PCR, and the TCRdb table lists in-frame clones only, not all of them. The sample lists around 65,000 clones; 60% to 65% were seen once. Germline-derived CDR1 and CDR2 are SGHDT and YYEEEE. The CDR3 is 15 residues long. The V gene end was trimmed by 1 base and the J gene end by 3 bases; junction bases not matched to a gene: 4. Of note for this clone: Its cognate antigen is unknown.

This chain uses TRBV5-6 with TRBJ2-7, with TRBD1 identical over 10 bases. Sequences were obtained from PBMCs. This TCR derives from a young man in good health and CMV-seronegative. The CDR3 coding sequence is TGTGCCAGCAGCTTGTCCTGGACAGGGGGCTACGAGCAGTACTTC. Protein: CASSLSWTGGYEQYF. The full variable domain, completed using reference TRBV5-6 and TRBJ2-7, is DAGVTQSPTHLIKTRGQQVTLRCSPKSGHDTVSWYQQALGQGPQFIFQYYEEEERQRGNFPDRFSGHQFPNYSSELNVNALLLGDSALYLCASSLSWTGGYEQYFGPGTRLTVT.